The rows below give T cell receptor beta chains drawn from one sample of a study of T cell responses to AZD1222 COVID-19 vaccine. Sequenced by immunoSEQ multiplex PCR; TCRdb stores in-frame clones only, minus some. This table has about 140,000 clones, roughly 92% appearing once. The sample was peripheral blood, taken on day 0 of AZD1222 vaccination. The receptors were gathered from an adult in good health. Each CDR3 is given with its conserved first and last residue. A D gene is named only where the DNA matches it firmly. The size entry is marked missing in some rows and otherwise reads once, few, many or a size class.

CDR3aa: CAISAASGTVNEQFF; CDR3nt: TGTGCCATCAGCGCCGCTAGCGGGACGGTCAATGAGCAGTTCTTC; d_gene: TRBD2; v_gene: TRBV10-3; len: 15; abundance: NA; j_gene: TRBJ2-1
CDR3aa: CSASGAEETQYF; CDR3nt: TGCAGTGCTAGTGGGGCAGAAGAGACCCAGTACTTC; d_gene: NA; v_gene: TRBV20-1; len: 12; abundance: NA; j_gene: TRBJ2-5
CDR3aa: CASSLRLGGVGNQPQHF; CDR3nt: TGTGCCAGTAGTCTCCGCCTGGGGGGGGTTGGAAATCAGCCCCAGCATTTT; d_gene: NA; v_gene: TRBV19; len: 17; abundance: NA; j_gene: TRBJ1-5
CDR3aa: CASSIDGSNQPQHF; CDR3nt: TGTGCCAGTAGTATAGACGGTAGCAATCAGCCCCAGCATTTT; d_gene: NA; v_gene: TRBV19; len: 14; abundance: NA; j_gene: TRBJ1-5
CDR3aa: CASSLEGGASYEQYF; CDR3nt: TGTGCCAGCAGCTTAGAGGGGGGCGCCTCCTACGAGCAGTACTTC; d_gene: NA; v_gene: TRBV7-9; len: 15; abundance: NA; j_gene: TRBJ2-7
CDR3aa: CASWGTTADTQYF; CDR3nt: TGTGCCAGCTGGGGGACAACCGCAGATACGCAGTATTTT; d_gene: NA; v_gene: TRBV27; len: 13; abundance: NA; j_gene: TRBJ2-3
CDR3aa: CASSSSGTGAYNEQFF; CDR3nt: TGTGCCAGCAGCTCCTCCGGGACAGGAGCCTACAATGAGCAGTTCTTC; d_gene: TRBD1; v_gene: TRBV7-2; len: 16; abundance: NA; j_gene: TRBJ2-1
CDR3aa: CASSWGLSGELFF; CDR3nt: TGTGCCAGCAGCTGGGGCCTGAGCGGGGAGCTGTTTTTT; d_gene: NA; v_gene: TRBV5-5; len: 13; abundance: NA; j_gene: TRBJ2-2
CDR3aa: CASSLIAGGLSEQFF; CDR3nt: TGTGCCAGCAGCTTAATCGCGGGGGGGCTGAGTGAGCAGTTCTTC; d_gene: TRBD2; v_gene: TRBV7-2; len: 15; abundance: once; j_gene: TRBJ2-1
CDR3aa: CSVEEALGGFHEQFF; CDR3nt: TGCAGCGTTGAAGAGGCATTAGGTGGATTCCATGAGCAGTTCTTC; d_gene: NA; v_gene: TRBV29-1; len: 15; abundance: NA; j_gene: TRBJ2-1
CDR3aa: CASSYSGTGNQPQHF; CDR3nt: TGTGCCAGCAGTTACTCAGGGACAGGCAATCAGCCCCAGCATTTT; d_gene: TRBD1; v_gene: TRBV6-5; len: 15; abundance: NA; j_gene: TRBJ1-5
CDR3aa: CASSPVGHVSNTGELFF; CDR3nt: TGTGCCAGCAGTCCGGTGGGGCACGTCTCGAACACCGGGGAGCTGTTTTTT; d_gene: NA; v_gene: TRBV6-6; len: 17; abundance: NA; j_gene: TRBJ2-2
CDR3aa: CASSYRSSTDTQYF; CDR3nt: TGTGCCAGCAGTTACAGGTCTAGCACAGATACGCAGTATTTT; d_gene: NA; v_gene: TRBV6-5; len: 14; abundance: NA; j_gene: TRBJ2-3
CDR3aa: CASSEVGQGGEQYF; CDR3nt: TGTGCCAGCAGTGAAGTGGGACAGGGGGGAGAGCAGTACTTC; d_gene: TRBD1; v_gene: TRBV6-1; len: 14; abundance: NA; j_gene: TRBJ2-7
CDR3aa: CATSTPGVGYNEQFF; CDR3nt: TGTGCCACCAGCACGCCGGGGGTGGGCTACAATGAGCAGTTCTTC; d_gene: NA; v_gene: TRBV15; len: 15; abundance: once; j_gene: TRBJ2-1
CDR3aa: CASSLGGPREQFF; CDR3nt: TGTGCCAGCAGCCTTGGGGGACCCCGGGAGCAGTTCTTC; d_gene: NA; v_gene: TRBV4-2; len: 13; abundance: NA; j_gene: TRBJ2-1
CDR3aa: CASNEGLKNTEAFF; CDR3nt: TGTGCCAGCAACGAGGGACTGAAGAACACTGAAGCTTTCTTT; d_gene: NA; v_gene: TRBV6-5; len: 14; abundance: NA; j_gene: TRBJ1-1
CDR3aa: CASSLTLGDYEQYF; CDR3nt: TGTGCCAGCAGCTTGACTCTAGGGGACTACGAGCAGTACTTC; d_gene: NA; v_gene: TRBV5-4; len: 14; abundance: once; j_gene: TRBJ2-7
CDR3aa: CASTNPGLGTEAFF; CDR3nt: TGTGCCAGCACCAACCCGGGGTTAGGAACTGAAGCTTTCTTT; d_gene: NA; v_gene: TRBV6-5; len: 14; abundance: NA; j_gene: TRBJ1-1
CDR3aa: CASSEAGVYGYTF; CDR3nt: TGTGCCAGCAGCGAGGCGGGTGTCTATGGCTACACCTTC; d_gene: NA; v_gene: TRBV7-9; len: 13; abundance: NA; j_gene: TRBJ1-2
CDR3aa: CASSYSNKPSGELFF; CDR3nt: TGTGCCAGCAGTTACTCGAACAAGCCTTCTGGGGAGCTGTTTTTT; d_gene: NA; v_gene: TRBV6-5; len: 15; abundance: NA; j_gene: TRBJ2-2
CDR3aa: CASSLIGQGYEQYF; CDR3nt: TGCGCCAGCAGCTTGATAGGACAGGGATACGAGCAGTACTTC; d_gene: TRBD1; v_gene: TRBV5-1; len: 14; abundance: NA; j_gene: TRBJ2-7
CDR3aa: CASSELPGSNQPQHF; CDR3nt: TGTGCCAGCAGTGAATTGCCGGGGAGCAATCAGCCCCAGCATTTT; d_gene: NA; v_gene: TRBV6-4; len: 15; abundance: once; j_gene: TRBJ1-5
CDR3aa: CASGTGGDYIQYF; CDR3nt: TGCGCCAGCGGAACAGGGGGCGATTACATTCAGTACTTC; d_gene: TRBD1; v_gene: TRBV5-1; len: 13; abundance: NA; j_gene: TRBJ2-4
CDR3aa: CASRFGAASNEKLFF; CDR3nt: TGTGCCAGCAGATTCGGAGCAGCCTCTAATGAAAAACTGTTTTTT; d_gene: NA; v_gene: TRBV27; len: 15; abundance: once; j_gene: TRBJ1-4
CDR3aa: CASSLDGYEQYF; CDR3nt: TGTGCCAGCAGCTTGGACGGATACGAGCAGTACTTC; d_gene: NA; v_gene: TRBV5-5; len: 12; abundance: NA; j_gene: TRBJ2-7
CDR3aa: CASSLINEQFF; CDR3nt: TGTGCCAGCAGTTTAATTAATGAGCAGTTCTTC; d_gene: NA; v_gene: TRBV28; len: 11; abundance: NA; j_gene: TRBJ2-1
CDR3aa: CASSVEAGSQPQHF; CDR3nt: TGTGCCAGCAGCGTAGAGGCGGGGAGTCAGCCCCAGCATTTT; d_gene: NA; v_gene: TRBV9; len: 14; abundance: once; j_gene: TRBJ1-5
CDR3aa: CASSHLGDEQYF; CDR3nt: TGCGCCAGCAGCCACCTGGGAGACGAGCAGTACTTC; d_gene: NA; v_gene: TRBV5-1; len: 12; abundance: NA; j_gene: TRBJ2-7
CDR3aa: CASSFQPRVQYF; CDR3nt: TGTGCCAGCAGTTTCCAGCCCAGAGTTCAGTACTTC; d_gene: NA; v_gene: TRBV12-3/TRBV12-4; len: 12; abundance: NA; j_gene: TRBJ2-7
CDR3aa: CASSYSENLAKNIQYF; CDR3nt: TGTGCCAGCAGTTACTCAGAAAATTTAGCCAAAAACATTCAGTACTTC; d_gene: NA; v_gene: TRBV6-5; len: 16; abundance: NA; j_gene: TRBJ2-4
CDR3aa: CSASVHEQYF; CDR3nt: TGCAGTGCTAGTGTCCACGAGCAGTACTTC; d_gene: NA; v_gene: TRBV20-1; len: 10; abundance: NA; j_gene: TRBJ2-7
CDR3aa: CASSTGLAGVNEQFF; CDR3nt: TGTGCCAGTAGTACCGGACTAGCGGGAGTCAATGAGCAGTTCTTC; d_gene: TRBD2; v_gene: TRBV19; len: 15; abundance: NA; j_gene: TRBJ2-1
CDR3aa: CASSAGGSLDEQYF; CDR3nt: TGTGCCAGCAGCGCAGGGGGAAGTCTCGACGAGCAGTACTTC; d_gene: TRBD1; v_gene: TRBV5-4; len: 14; abundance: NA; j_gene: TRBJ2-7
CDR3aa: CATDSGLNSYNEQFF; CDR3nt: TGTGCCACTGATAGCGGACTAAACTCCTACAATGAGCAGTTCTTC; d_gene: NA; v_gene: TRBV19; len: 15; abundance: NA; j_gene: TRBJ2-1
CDR3aa: CASSGRSVNEKLFF; CDR3nt: TGTGCCAGCTCTGGACGTTCGGTCAATGAAAAACTGTTTTTT; d_gene: NA; v_gene: TRBV27; len: 14; abundance: NA; j_gene: TRBJ1-4
CDR3aa: CASSGGKGLGTQYF; CDR3nt: TGTGCCAGCAGTGGGGGGAAGGGGCTTGGGACCCAGTACTTC; d_gene: NA; v_gene: TRBV25-1; len: 14; abundance: NA; j_gene: TRBJ2-5
CDR3aa: CASKKREVHNEQFF; CDR3nt: TGTGCCAGCAAAAAGCGGGAGGTACACAATGAGCAGTTCTTC; d_gene: TRBD2; v_gene: TRBV2; len: 14; abundance: once; j_gene: TRBJ2-1
CDR3aa: CASSLTAMYGYTF; CDR3nt: TGTGCCAGCAGCTTGACGGCAATGTATGGCTACACCTTC; d_gene: NA; v_gene: TRBV5-6; len: 13; abundance: NA; j_gene: TRBJ1-2
CDR3aa: CASSPTGGDTQYF; CDR3nt: TGTGCCAGTAGTCCCACTGGGGGAGATACGCAGTATTTT; d_gene: NA; v_gene: TRBV19; len: 13; abundance: NA; j_gene: TRBJ2-3
CDR3aa: CASQLQGRETQYF; CDR3nt: TGTGCCAGCCAATTACAGGGGAGAGAGACCCAGTACTTC; d_gene: TRBD1; v_gene: TRBV28; len: 13; abundance: NA; j_gene: TRBJ2-5
CDR3aa: CASSRTNNEQFF; CDR3nt: TGTGCCAGCAGCCGGACTAACAATGAGCAGTTCTTC; d_gene: NA; v_gene: TRBV3-1/TRBV3-2; len: 12; abundance: NA; j_gene: TRBJ2-1
CDR3aa: CASSPFRAVVYEQYF; CDR3nt: TGTGCCAGCAGCCCCTTTAGGGCGGTAGTGTACGAGCAGTACTTC; d_gene: NA; v_gene: TRBV28; len: 15; abundance: NA; j_gene: TRBJ2-7
CDR3aa: CASSQVTGGLRETQYF; CDR3nt: TGTGCCAGCAGCCAAGTAACCGGGGGTCTCCGGGAGACCCAGTACTTC; d_gene: NA; v_gene: TRBV3-1/TRBV3-2; len: 16; abundance: once; j_gene: TRBJ2-5
CDR3aa: CATRGWGLSGELFF; CDR3nt: TGTGCCACACGGGGATGGGGTCTGTCCGGGGAGCTGTTTTTT; d_gene: NA; v_gene: TRBV7-2; len: 14; abundance: NA; j_gene: TRBJ2-2